This is a list of T cell receptor beta chains from one sample in a study of blood T cell repertoires in COVID-19. Assay used: immunoSEQ multiplex PCR; TCRdb lists only in-frame clones, some missing. In the table there are roughly 160,000 clones, roughly 90% of which are singletons. The sample comprised peripheral blood. All receptors come from a man aged 45-65 years with acute or convalescent COVID-19. CDR3s include the opening cysteine and the closing phenylalanine or tryptophan. Each record gives: J gene, V gene, clone size, D gene, CDR3 protein, CDR3 DNA. The D gene is left open where the match is weak. Rows give clone size only sometimes, using once, few, many, or a class for an expanded clone.

>TRBJ1-5|TRBV19|NA|NA
CASSIVRRQPQHF
TGTGCCAGTAGTATAGTGAGGCGACAGCCCCAGCATTTT
>TRBJ1-4|TRBV7-7|NA|TRBD1
CASSSPQGAGNEKLFF
TGTGCTAGCAGCTCGCCCCAGGGGGCAGGTAATGAAAAACTGTTTTTT
>TRBJ2-5|TRBV7-7|NA|TRBD1
CASSLRQDRGETQYF
TGTGCTAGCAGCTTACGCCAGGACAGGGGCGAGACCCAGTACTTC
>TRBJ2-7|TRBV5-6|NA|TRBD2
CASSLARSRGRGSYEQYF
TGTGCCAGCAGCTTGGCGCGAAGTCGCGGGAGAGGATCCTACGAGCAGTACTTC
>TRBJ1-1|TRBV7-2|NA|NA
CASSLAKQGQFSSVAFF
TGTGCCAGCAGCTTAGCCAAACAGGGCCAATTTTCATCGGTCGCTTTCTTT
>TRBJ1-3|TRBV20-1|NA|NA
CSALDRNTIYF
TGCAGTGCTTTGGACAGAAACACCATATATTTT
>TRBJ1-1|TRBV6-5|NA|TRBD1
CASSAGGRNTEAFF
TGTGCCAGCAGCGCAGGGGGACGGAACACTGAAGCTTTCTTT
>TRBJ2-5|TRBV5-1|NA|NA
CASSLLGGGETQYF
TGCGCCAGCAGCTTGTTAGGGGGGGGAGAGACCCAGTACTTC
>TRBJ1-2|TRBV6-5|NA|NA
CASVTGNYGYTF
TGTGCCAGCGTCACAGGGAACTATGGCTACACCTTC
>TRBJ2-7|TRBV9|NA|TRBD2
CASSVGGLAGTYEQYF
TGTGCCAGCAGCGTAGGGGGACTAGCGGGAACCTACGAGCAGTACTTC
>TRBJ2-3|TRBV11-2|NA|NA
CASSLQRQPDTQYF
TGTGCCAGCAGCCTCCAGCGACAGCCAGATACGCAGTATTTT
>TRBJ2-3|TRBV2|NA|TRBD2
CASSEYALADRTDTQYF
TGTGCCAGCAGTGAATATGCCCTAGCGGACCGCACAGATACGCAGTATTTT
>TRBJ2-3|TRBV10-3|NA|NA
CAIRHGAWDGSGDTQYF
TGTGCCATCAGACACGGAGCGTGGGACGGGAGCGGGGATACGCAGTATTTT
>TRBJ2-1|TRBV3-1/TRBV3-2|NA|NA
CASSQEGGPYNEQFF
TGTGCCAGCAGCCAAGAAGGGGGTCCCTACAATGAGCAGTTCTTC
>TRBJ1-5|TRBV4-1|NA|NA
CASSHRHNSNQPQHF
TGCGCCAGCAGCCACCGACACAATAGCAATCAGCCCCAGCATTTT
>TRBJ1-5|TRBV10-3|NA|TRBD1
CAISEDRVIHQPQHF
TGTGCCATCAGTGAAGACAGGGTGATTCATCAGCCCCAGCATTTT
>TRBJ1-5|TRBV7-9|NA|NA
CASSLNRQPQHF
TGTGCCAGCAGCTTAAACCGGCAGCCCCAGCATTTT
>TRBJ2-2|TRBV7-2|NA|NA
CASSLSQAELFF
TGTGCCAGCAGCTTATCTCAAGCAGAGCTGTTTTTT
>TRBJ2-1|TRBV28|NA|TRBD2
CASSTRTSGINEQFF
TGTGCCAGCAGTACCCGGACTAGCGGGATCAATGAGCAGTTCTTC
>TRBJ2-3|TRBV19|NA|NA
CASSIDLRGASTDTQYF
TGTGCCAGTAGTATAGATCTCCGGGGGGCTAGCACAGATACGCAGTATTTT
>TRBJ2-1|TRBV7-2|NA|TRBD1
CASSYRDRGEQFF
TGTGCCAGCAGCTACCGGGACAGGGGTGAGCAGTTCTTC
>TRBJ1-3|TRBV10-2|NA|NA
CASRGGFGNTIYF
TGCGCCAGCAGGGGAGGCTTTGGAAACACCATATATTTT
>TRBJ2-3|TRBV10-2|NA|TRBD2
CASSVDPSGVTDTQYF
TGCGCCAGCAGTGTCGATCCTAGCGGGGTCACAGATACGCAGTATTTT
>TRBJ1-5|TRBV3-1/TRBV3-2|once|NA
CASSLGSSNQPQHF
TGTGCCAGCAGCCTCGGGTCTAGCAATCAGCCCCAGCATTTT
>TRBJ1-2|TRBV6-5|NA|TRBD1
CASSYSGTGGDGYTF
TGTGCCAGCAGTTACTCGGGGACAGGGGGGGATGGCTACACCTTC
>TRBJ2-2|TRBV7-8|NA|TRBD1
CASSFRLDRVTGELFF
TGTGCCAGCAGCTTTCGTCTGGACAGGGTCACCGGGGAGCTGTTTTTT
>TRBJ2-3|TRBV6-2/TRBV6-3|NA|TRBD1
CASSQDRNTDTQYF
TGTGCCAGCAGCCAGGACAGGAACACAGATACGCAGTATTTT
>TRBJ2-3|TRBV3-1/TRBV3-2|NA|TRBD1
CASSQEIGTVSTDTQYF
TGTGCCAGCAGCCAAGAAATTGGGACAGTGAGCACAGATACGCAGTATTTT
>TRBJ2-5|TRBV4-1|once|NA
CASSRGGRETQYF
TGCGCCAGCAGCCGGGGGGGCCGGGAGACCCAGTACTTC
>TRBJ2-3|TRBV10-3|NA|TRBD2
CASRLAGGPADTQYF
TGTGCCAGCCGACTAGCGGGGGGGCCCGCAGATACGCAGTATTTT
>TRBJ1-5|TRBV28|NA|NA
CASTPGQGWGQPQHF
TGTGCCAGCACCCCGGGTCAGGGCTGGGGCCAGCCCCAGCATTTT
>TRBJ2-1|TRBV2|NA|NA
CASIFPGKSGNEQFF
TGTGCCAGCATCTTCCCTGGAAAATCCGGGAATGAGCAGTTCTTC
>TRBJ2-3|TRBV6-1|NA|NA
CASSDQERDTQYF
TGTGCCAGCAGTGACCAAGAGCGAGATACGCAGTATTTT
>TRBJ2-3|TRBV4-3|NA|TRBD1
CASSQWTGREDTQYF
TGCGCCAGCAGCCAATGGACAGGGCGCGAGGATACGCAGTATTTT
>TRBJ1-4|TRBV19|once|NA
CASSMTRSQSPTNEKLFF
TGTGCCAGTAGTATGACCAGGTCCCAGAGTCCAACTAATGAAAAACTGTTTTTT
>TRBJ1-3|TRBV30|once|NA
CAWRTDRISGNTIYF
TGTGCCTGGAGGACCGACAGGATCTCTGGAAACACCATATATTTT
>TRBJ2-2|TRBV27|NA|TRBD1
CASSKTGTGVAHSTGELFF
TGTGCCAGCAGTAAAACCGGGACAGGGGTCGCTCATAGCACCGGGGAGCTGTTTTTT
>TRBJ1-1|TRBV19|NA|NA
CASSIYTEAFF
TGTGCCAGTAGTATCTACACTGAAGCTTTCTTT
>TRBJ2-2|TRBV28|NA|TRBD2
CASMRGDTGELFF
TGTGCCAGCATGCGGGGGGATACCGGGGAGCTGTTTTTT
>TRBJ1-6|TRBV28|once|NA
CASSSRGNSPLHF
TGTGCCAGCAGTTCCAGGGGTAATTCACCCCTCCACTTT
>TRBJ2-1|TRBV27|NA|TRBD1
CASSPLRQGGDLNEQFF
TGTGCCAGCAGTCCCCTCCGACAGGGCGGAGACCTAAATGAGCAGTTCTTC
>TRBJ1-4|TRBV4-1|NA|NA
CATRPFGRLTTNEKLFF
TGCGCCACCAGACCGTTTGGGAGGCTGACAACTAATGAAAAACTGTTTTTT
>TRBJ2-3|TRBV2|NA|NA
CASSEAGPDTQYF
TGTGCCAGCAGTGAAGCTGGGCCAGATACGCAGTATTTT
>TRBJ1-2|TRBV9|once|TRBD1
CASSLGWQGAHYGYTF
TGTGCCAGCAGCCTTGGGTGGCAGGGGGCACACTATGGCTACACCTTC
>TRBJ1-5|TRBV19|NA|NA
CASNYRDNQPQHF
TGTGCCAGCAACTACAGGGACAATCAGCCCCAGCATTTT
>TRBJ1-5|TRBV10-3|few|NA
CAISESGGGGGNQPQHF
TGTGCCATCAGTGAGTCCGGGGGGGGAGGGGGCAATCAGCCCCAGCATTTT
>TRBJ2-4|TRBV19|NA|NA
CASSISSLGTAKNIQYF
TGTGCCAGTAGTATTTCGTCCCTAGGAACGGCCAAAAACATTCAGTACTTC
>TRBJ1-5|TRBV4-1|NA|TRBD1
CASSFRQGSNQPQHF
TGCGCCAGCAGCTTCCGACAGGGAAGCAATCAGCCCCAGCATTTT
>TRBJ1-1|TRBV6-5|NA|NA
CASSRQQGKAFF
TGTGCCAGCAGTAGACAACAGGGAAAAGCTTTCTTT
>TRBJ1-3|TRBV7-2|NA|TRBD1
CASSQGQGGNTIYF
TGTGCCAGCAGCCAGGGACAGGGAGGAAACACCATATATTTT
>TRBJ2-2|TRBV9|NA|NA
CASSVLLSTGELFF
TGTGCCAGCAGCGTCCTCTTGAGTACCGGGGAGCTGTTTTTT
>TRBJ2-1|TRBV4-2|NA|TRBD2
CASSQDVVAGGVDVQFF
TGTGCCAGCAGCCAGGACGTAGTGGCGGGGGGGGTTGATGTCCAGTTCTTC
>TRBJ1-1|TRBV28|few|NA
CATVDSMNTEAFF
TGTGCCACCGTGGACAGCATGAACACTGAAGCTTTCTTT
>TRBJ2-3|TRBV27|NA|NA
CASSLSWGGTDTQYF
TGTGCCAGCAGTTTATCCTGGGGCGGCACAGATACGCAGTATTTT
>TRBJ2-5|TRBV7-2|NA|TRBD2
CASSRGLAGGYQETQYF
TGTGCCAGCAGCAGAGGACTAGCGGGGGGGTACCAAGAGACCCAGTACTTC
>TRBJ2-1|TRBV7-2|once|NA
CASSSIQGTYNEQFF
TGTGCCAGCAGCTCTATACAGGGAACCTACAATGAGCAGTTCTTC
>TRBJ2-2|TRBV28|NA|NA
CASSPAGVAGELFF
TGTGCCAGCAGCCCTGCAGGGGTTGCCGGGGAGCTGTTTTTT